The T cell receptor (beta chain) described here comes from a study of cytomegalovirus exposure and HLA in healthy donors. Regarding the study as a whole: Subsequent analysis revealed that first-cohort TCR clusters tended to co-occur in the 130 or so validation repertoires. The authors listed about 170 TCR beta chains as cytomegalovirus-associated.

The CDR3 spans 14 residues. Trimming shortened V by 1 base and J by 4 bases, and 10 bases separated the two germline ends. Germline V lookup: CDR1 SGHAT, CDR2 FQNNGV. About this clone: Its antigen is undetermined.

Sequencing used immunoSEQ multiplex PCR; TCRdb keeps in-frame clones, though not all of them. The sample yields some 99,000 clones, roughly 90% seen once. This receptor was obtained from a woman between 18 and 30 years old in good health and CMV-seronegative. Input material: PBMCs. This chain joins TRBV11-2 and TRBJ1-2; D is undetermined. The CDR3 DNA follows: TGTGCCAGCAGCTTAGTTGGGCAGATCTATGGCTACACCTTC. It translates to CASSLVGQIYGYTF.